The T cell receptor (beta chain) described here comes from a study of blood T cells in healthy people across ages (dated by TCRdb to 2015 to 2017). Regarding the complete study: In model experiments, roughly one uniquely barcoded TCR beta cDNA molecule per two T cells was captured by template switching. Age-related changes in TCR beta repertoire diversity were measured in the study by deep sequencing normalized with unique cDNA molecular identifiers. The donors were split into four age groups: young (average about 16 years), middle-aged (39), aged (about 62) and long-lived (approximately 89). Two additional independent replicas of 1 million unique cDNA reads from the same blood draw were analyzed for two donors (one aged 18 to 30 and one aged 80 or older). Donors of different ages were randomly distributed across sequencing lanes to avoid experimental bias. Study-wide findings and limitations: Observed TCR beta diversity per million T cells fell roughly linearly with age, and a significant reduction was already apparent by age roughly 40. There was a strong correlation between observed TCR beta diversity and the percentage of naive T cells measured by flow cytometry. Because the CMV infection status of the donors was unknown, age-related changes in expanded clonotypes may potentially have been confounded. Since profiling was done on bulk unsorted PBMCs, naive and antigen-experienced compartments could not be conclusively compared. Compared with the aged group, more naive CD4+ T cells, fewer expanded clones and increased TCR diversity were shown by the long-lived group, suggesting age selection. Estimates of total diversity based on one million sequenced T cells were regarded as lower bounds and as underestimates.

Points on this clonotype: The target of this receptor is not known. No much larger clonotype is one base removed from it; base qualities were not supplied.

The donors were a few dozen Caucasian individuals from Russia, aged roughly 6 to 90 years, who were systemically healthy. Each donor gave around 9.9 milliliters of peripheral blood, collected into EDTA-treated Vacutainer tubes. PBMCs were isolated by Ficoll-Paque density-gradient centrifugation, with at least 6 million obtained per sample. Trizol reagent was used to extract total RNA from the PBMCs, yielding at least 5.5 micrograms per sample. For every donor, flow cytometry on a PBMC aliquot measured the percentage of naive CD45RAhigh/CD27high T cells. The V end loses 4 bases and the J end loses 8 bases, and a stretch of 14 bases separates them. Sequences SQVTM (CDR1) and ANQGSEA (CDR2) are obtained from the germline V gene. Reading from cysteine to phenylalanine, the CDR3 counts 12 amino acids. The CDR3 DNA has 36 bases and is translated from base 1. Library preparation was by 5' RACE. The run used an Illumina HiSeq 2500. A second PCR of about 7 to 12 cycles was performed with a sample-barcoded 5' primer and a J-beta primer mix. Each TCR beta cDNA molecule received a unique molecular identifier from a template-switch 5' adaptor carrying 12 random nucleotides. Each sample yielded at least 2.5 million CDR3-containing paired-end reads. The Mint cDNA synthesis kit, primed by a TRBC-specific oligonucleotide, was used to synthesize first-strand cDNA from all RNA. Following uracil-DNA glycosylase treatment, all cDNA underwent a first 18-cycle PCR with the universal primers M1SS and BC2_uni_R. The source study handled its data this way. Normalization of each sample was performed by random selection of 1 million high-quality reads, each carrying a distinct molecular identifier. Reads with shared molecular identifiers were discarded instead of being binned into consensus sequences. CDR3 identification, clonotype clustering and error correction used MiTCR with a Q25 quality threshold and the strictest error-elimination algorithm. A nonparametric unseen species model with Euler transformation was used to estimate a lower bound on total TCR beta diversity. TCRdb reworked the public reads: Q25 trimming with fastp, MiXCR clone assembly, productive beta chains retained. Every entry covers one CDR3 protein and lists the most common genes and DNA from its rows. What appears here as the V and J calls and clone size reflects TCRdb's work, not the paper's. Here the sample has around 990,000 distinct CDR3 sequences; more than 30% occur a single time. Less than 15% of the sample is in the top ten clones.

The TCR was taken from a man between 18 and 35 years old in good health. The V and J segments used are TRBV29-1 and TRBJ1-2; no D gene call is confident. Sequenced material: blood. The sequenced DNA is TGCAGCGTTGCAGGACCCGGGGAAGGCTACACCTTC. It translates as CSVAGPGEGYTF.